What follows are 26 T cell receptor beta chains derived from one specimen sequenced in a study of shared clonotypes between healthy human individuals. Some clones are missing from TCRdb's copy, which holds only in-frame ones; the method was immunoSEQ multiplex PCR. Among approximately 940,000 clones listed, 76% were seen once. The sequencing input was memory CD4+ T cells sorted from blood. Subset meaning: CD45RA-negative fraction. These TCRs come from a man younger than 30 in good health.

The genes are TRBV30 and TRBJ1-3, with no clear D. Per the germline V gene, CDR1 is GTSNPN and CDR2 is SVGIG (reference sequence). Trimming shortened V by 3 bases and J by 2 bases, and 17 bases separated the two germline ends. This CDR3 has 16 amino acids. CDR3: CAWSVRPLGTGNTIYF. Here the CDR3 DNA reads TGTGCCTGGAGCGTCCGACCTCTGGGGACTGGAAACACCATATATTTT. The whole variable domain, remainder taken from reference TRBV30 and TRBJ1-3, is SQTIHQWPATLVQPVGSPLSLECTVEGTSNPNLYWYRQAAGRGLQLLFYSVGIGQISSEVPQNLSASRPQDRQFILSSKKLLLSDSGFYLCAWSVRPLGTGNTIYFGEGSWLTVV.

V is TRBV5-1 and J is TRBJ1-1, with D possibly matching TRBD1 (5 bases). The V end lost 4 bases, the J end lost 1 base, and 14 bases lay between the germline ends. The CDR3 runs to 15 residues. CDR1 SGHRS and CDR2 YFSETQ come from the germline V gene. The CDR3, as DNA: TGCGCCAGCAGCCGAGGGTCGACAGAGAACACTGAAGCTTTCTTT. Residues: CASSRGSTENTEAFF.

This clone appeared a single time. CDR3 sequence (DNA): TGCGCCAGCAGCCCAAATGGGTACGAGCAGTACTTC. It is translated as CASSPNGYEQYF. J is TRBJ2-7 and V is TRBV5-1; no clear D gene. CDR1 is SGHRS and CDR2 is YFSETQ in the germline V gene. V was clipped by 4 bases and J by 4 bases, with 9 bases between them. The CDR3 is 12 residues long.

The rearrangement links TRBV7-8 to TRBJ1-5, with a weak D call TRBD1 (6 bases). CDR1 and CDR2 from the germline V gene are SGHVS and FQNEAQ. The CDR3 totals 15 residues. V was cut by 0 bases and J by 9 bases, with 15 bases left in between. CDR3: CASSLAGAGVRPQHF. In nucleotides, the CDR3 is TGTGCCAGCAGCTTAGCTGGGGCAGGGGTACGGCCCCAGCATTTT.

This clone was observed once. The rearrangement joins TRBV28 to TRBJ1-2; no firm D call. The CDR3 covers 12 residues. Deletions cut 7 bases from V and 7 bases from J, with 13 bases between. Per germline, CDR1 MDHEN and CDR2 SYDVKM. The CDR3 region has the DNA TGTGCCAGCACCGCGGCCTCCGGTGGCTACACCTTC. Translation: CASTAASGGYTF.

As regards this clone: One end of the junction fails to match germline, which may point to a read error. The V gene is TRBV7-2, the J gene TRBJ2-7; no definite D call. CDR1 SGHTA and CDR2 FQGNSA come from the germline V gene. The CDR3 is made up of 14 amino acids. The CDR3 reads CASSLAIDSYKQYF. The CDR3 nucleotides are TGTGCCAGCAGCTTAGCCATAGACTCCTACAAGCAGTACTTC.

The chain uses TRBV5-4 and TRBJ2-3, with TRBD1 as a possible D gene (6 bases). The CDR3 consists of 13 residues. V was shortened by 3 bases and J by 4 bases, with 9 bases between the two germline ends. From germline, CDR1 is SGHNT and CDR2 YYREEE (reference sequence). The CDR3 DNA follows: TGTGCCAGCAGCTGGACAGAGGCAGATACGCAGTATTTT. This encodes CASSWTEADTQYF.

This clone turned up a few times. The V gene is TRBV7-9, the J gene TRBJ1-5; no definite D call. V lost 5 bases, J lost 0 bases, and 8 bases lay in between. The germline CDR1 and CDR2 sequences are SEHNR and FQNEAQ (reference sequence). The CDR3 has 14 amino acids. The CDR3 DNA reads TGTGCCAGCAGCCGAGGGCATAGCAATCAGCCCCAGCATTTT. It encodes CASSRGHSNQPQHF.

This chain links TRBV30 with TRBJ2-2; D possibly corresponds to TRBD2 (10 bases). Germline CDR1 is GTSNPN and CDR2 is SVGIG (reference sequence). This CDR3 has 17 amino acids. V dropped 7 bases and J dropped 6 bases, with 27 bases sitting between them. The CDR3 coding sequence is TGTGCCTTGACAGGGGGAAGGCTAGCGGGAGTTCCCGGGGAGCTGTTTTTT. Amino acid sequence: CALTGGRLAGVPGELFF.

The chain links TRBV28 to TRBJ2-2; 8 bases are a match to TRBD1. The length of the CDR3 is 16 residues. V trimming: 6 bases; J trimming: 2 bases; junction bases outside the gene matches: 8. Per germline, CDR1 MDHEN and CDR2 SYDVKM. CDR3 loop: CASRPPGQVNTGELFF. The CDR3 DNA sequence: TGTGCCAGCAGGCCCCCGGGACAGGTTAACACCGGGGAGCTGTTTTTT.

Concerning this clone: Other DNA sequences from this sample encode an identical CDR3 as well. The rearrangement uses TRBV11-2 and TRBJ2-5; no definite D call. Germline V CDR1 and CDR2: SGHAT, FQNNGV. The germline V and J ends were trimmed by 4 bases and 4 bases, with 4 bases remaining between them. The CDR3 is 11 residues long. This CDR3 reads CASSYRETQYF. In nucleotides, the CDR3 is TGTGCCAGCAGCTATCGAGAGACCCAGTACTTC.

The chain links TRBV27 to TRBJ2-5; possibly TRBD1 or TRBD2 for D (5 bases each). Trimming removed 2 bases from V and 5 bases from J, with 9 bases in between. Germline lookup yields CDR1 MNHEY and CDR2 SMNVEV (reference sequence). CDR3 length equals 13 residues. The CDR3 sequence is CASSLGTKETQYF. The CDR3 region has the DNA TGTGCCAGCAGTTTAGGGACGAAGGAGACCCAGTACTTC.

The rearrangement uses TRBV2 and TRBJ1-2, with 9 bases that match TRBD1. The CDR3 is made up of 15 amino acids. V was pared by 6 bases and J by 0 bases, with 5 bases of the junction left unmatched. Germline CDR1 SNHLY, CDR2 FYNNEI. CDR3 in DNA: TGTGCCAGCAGACAGGGGGCCCAAACTAACTATGGCTACACCTTC. This translates into CASRQGAQTNYGYTF.

This rearrangement joins TRBV5-1 to TRBJ2-7, with D perhaps TRBD1 (6 bases). The V gene lost 0 bases and the J gene lost 5 bases, with 12 bases spanning the gap. This CDR3 is 14 amino acids long. Germline loops: CDR1 SGHRS, CDR2 YFSETQ. In DNA form, the CDR3 reads TGCGCCAGCAGCTTGGACAGGGCAGAAGACGAGCAGTACTTC. It encodes CASSLDRAEDEQYF.

The chain combines TRBV12-5 with TRBJ2-1, with 7 bases that match TRBD1. Germline loops: CDR1 LGHNT, CDR2 FRNRAP. The CDR3 covers 14 residues. V gave up 6 bases and J gave up 7 bases; unmatched junction bases: 9. The CDR3 region is CASGKGGARNEQFF. CDR3 nucleotides: TGTGCTAGTGGGAAAGGGGGCGCGAGGAATGAGCAGTTCTTC. Using reference TRBV12-5 and TRBJ2-1 for the parts outside the CDR3, the full variable domain is DARVTQTPRHKVTEMGQEVTMRCQPILGHNTVFWYRQTMMQGLELLAYFRNRAPLDDSGMPKDRFSAEMPDATLATLKIQPSEPRDSAVYFCASGKGGARNEQFFGPGTRLTVL.

The table lists this clone with a few counts. This sequence joins TRBV11-3 and TRBJ2-1; 11 bases line up with TRBD2. Losses at the gene ends were 1 base for V and 8 bases for J; bases not matched to a gene: 4. This CDR3 spans 15 amino acids. Germline-derived CDR1 and CDR2 are SGHNT and YENEEA. For the CDR3, the DNA is TGTGCCAGCAGCTTAGTAGCGGGGGGGCCCTATGAGCAGTTCTTC. It translates to CASSLVAGGPYEQFF.

In the case of this clone: This may come from a read error, since a much larger clone is one base off. Other nucleotide sequences in the sample specify the same CDR3. This chain connects TRBV7-2 to TRBJ2-7; D remains unclear. CDR1 and CDR2 (germline): SGHTA, FQGNSA. The CDR3 loop spans 12 amino acids. V was cut by 1 base and J by 2 bases, with 3 bases left in between. CDR3: CASSLVPYEQYF. The CDR3 DNA sequence: TGTGCCAGCAGCTTAGTTCCCTACGAGCAGTACTTC.

The J gene is TRBJ2-2, the V gene TRBV11-2; perhaps TRBD1 as D (6 bases). The CDR3 has 15 amino acids. With 5 bases removed from V and 1 base from J, the gap between germline ends came to 11 bases. CDR1 SGHAT and CDR2 FQNNGV come from the germline V gene. CDR3 sequence: CASSPGHLNTGELFF. DNA for the CDR3: TGTGCCAGCAGCCCGGGACACCTGAACACCGGGGAGCTGTTTTTT.

There are a few counts of this clone. Other nucleotide sequences from this sample produce the same CDR3. The genes are TRBV30 and TRBJ1-1; D is unclear. Per the germline V gene, CDR1 is GTSNPN and CDR2 is SVGIG (reference sequence). Trimming left V 3 bases short and J 0 bases short, with 5 bases between. This CDR3 has 12 residues. CDR3 DNA: TGTGCCTGGAGACTGATGAACACTGAAGCTTTCTTT. It specifies CAWRLMNTEAFF.

The chain combines TRBV28 with TRBJ2-7; no clear D. Between the trimmed V and J ends, which lost 3 bases and 2 bases, there was a span of 11 bases. The CDR3 length is 14 residues. Germline V gene data show CDR1 as MDHEN and CDR2 as SYDVKM. CDR3 sequence: CASSLSRTAYEQYF. As DNA, the CDR3 is TGTGCCAGCAGTTTGAGTCGCACAGCCTACGAGCAGTACTTC.

As regards this clone: The same CDR3 also results from other DNA sequences found in this sample. This chain uses TRBV30 with TRBJ2-5; D remains ambiguous. The CDR3 spans 11 residues. Germline-derived CDR1 and CDR2 are GTSNPN and SVGIG (reference sequence). V was cut by 3 bases and J by 5 bases, with 7 bases left in between. The CDR3 loop is CAWRGRETQYF. DNA for the CDR3: TGTGCCTGGAGGGGCAGGGAGACCCAGTACTTC.

The chain employs TRBV19 and TRBJ2-7; D perhaps matches TRBD1 (6 bases). V was pared by 3 bases and J by 1 base, with 19 bases between. The CDR3 covers 17 residues. Germline CDR1 is LNHDA and CDR2 is SQIVND (reference sequence). CDR3 nucleotides: TGTGCCAGTAGTATTTTTCCACTCCAGGGGAGTTCCTACGAGCAGTACTTC. This sequence encodes CASSIFPLQGSSYEQYF. Full variable domain (rest looked up from reference TRBV19 and TRBJ2-7): DGGITQSPKYLFRKEGQNVTLSCEQNLNHDAMYWYRQDPGQGLRLIYYSQIVNDFQKGDIAEGYSVSREKKESFPLTVTSAQKNPTAFYLCASSIFPLQGSSYEQYFGPGTRLTVT.

This clone was seen once. The rearrangement links TRBV7-2 to TRBJ1-3; 7 nucleotides match TRBD1. This CDR3 has 13 residues. Germline-derived CDR1 and CDR2 are SGHTA and FQGNSA. With V trimmed by 8 bases and J by 3 bases, 4 bases remained unmatched. The CDR3 sequence is CASGQVFGNTIYF. The CDR3, as DNA: TGTGCCAGCGGACAGGTTTTTGGAAACACCATATATTTT.

This chain uses TRBV2 with TRBJ1-5; no clear D. The length of the CDR3 is 13 residues. V was shortened by 5 bases and J by 0 bases, with 5 bases between the two germline ends. The germline V gene encodes CDR1 SNHLY and CDR2 FYNNEI. This CDR3 is CASSLNSNQPQHF. CDR3 coding DNA: TGTGCCAGCAGTCTTAATAGCAATCAGCCCCAGCATTTT.

In DNA form, the CDR3 reads TGTGCCAGCAGCTTAGCCGAAGGGTTTACTGAAGCTTTCTTT. This gives the protein CASSLAEGFTEAFF. The V call is TRBV7-9, the J call TRBJ1-1; D not resolved. Trimming removed 0 bases at V and 5 bases at J, with 10 bases between. The germline V gene has CDR1 SEHNR and CDR2 FQNEAQ (reference sequence). The length of the CDR3 is 14 residues.

J is TRBJ2-3 and V is TRBV7-3; a weak D match, TRBD1 (6 bases). CDR3 length equals 13 residues. Trimming shortened V by 4 bases and J by 9 bases, and 14 bases separated the two germline ends. Germline assignment: CDR1 SGHTA and CDR2 FQGTGA. The CDR3 protein is CASSSSTGLTQYF. CDR3 DNA sequence: TGTGCCAGCAGCTCTTCGACAGGTTTGACGCAGTATTTT.